This T cell receptor beta chain comes out of a study of blood T cell repertoires in COVID-19 (dated by TCRdb to 2020 to 2021). Study-level background: Samples covering the acute and convalescent phases of COVID-19 were provided by collaborators in the United States, Italy and Spain. The prospective study material was composed of cDNA or gDNA derived from T cells, B-cell-depleted T cells, or PBMCs. The sample metadata nearly always contained a de-identified subject ID, COVID-19 status, age in years and sex. Deeply sampled blood TCRbeta repertoires from subjects exposed to, actively infected with, or recovered from COVID-19 were included in the dataset. The repertoires were released in a freely available public database meant as a resource for research on the immune response to SARS-CoV-2. HLA class I and class II types, where available, came from metadata supplied by the sample provider rather than from assay-based typing. The samples were drawn from the first 160 participants of the ongoing ImmuneRACE study and from under 1,500 subjects provided by 6 global collaborators.

This clone has only a few counts. The target of this receptor is not known. It has no much larger one-base neighbor in the sample; base qualities were not kept. Including the terminal cysteine and phenylalanine, the CDR3 comprises 16 residues. Only the CDR3 DNA stays, 48 bases, in frame from base 1. The germline V gene supplies CDR1 SGHRS and CDR2 YFSETQ. Trimming accounts for 3 bases at V and 0 bases at J, while the number of junction bases matched to no gene is 4. Each collaborating institution followed its own protocols to collect whole blood in K2EDTA tubes. For TCRbeta analysis, collaborator samples were shipped as frozen whole blood, as isolated PBMCs, or as DNA extracted from either sample type. TCRbeta CDR3 regions were amplified from genomic DNA using the immunoSEQ Assay, a bias-controlled multiplex PCR. Concerning the study's data processing: Within the assay, amplification of reference gene primers was used to estimate how many nucleated cells each sample contained. Sequence reads were collapsed and filtered to measure the absolute abundance of every unique TCRbeta CDR3 rearrangement. For each sample, productive Simpson clonality was calculated as the square root of Simpson's diversity index across productive rearrangements. TCRdb provides this immuneACCESS table in a form limited to in-frame rearrangements. Some clones are lacking; in checked studies, under half of them reflect an unresolved V gene, and why the rest are absent is not known. V, J and clone size are taken as reported in that table, and D and trimming were inferred from the DNA itself. The sample table shows under 250,000 clones, and around 81% are seen once. The ten top clones hold around 7.3% of the sample.

Overall results and qualifications from the work: Clinical and demographic metadata were provided uncurated, with the amount varying by source and participant.

This receptor was obtained from a woman in her seventies with acute or convalescent COVID-19. The specimen sequenced was peripheral blood. The V and J segments used are TRBV5-1 and TRBJ2-2, and 8 bases in between align with TRBD2. CDR3 reads: CASSWTSPANTGELFF. The nucleotides are TGCGCCAGCAGCTGGACTAGCCCCGCGAACACCGGGGAGCTGTTTTTT.